These 30 T cell receptor beta chains were sequenced from one sample in a study of blood T cell repertoires in COVID-19. Libraries were prepared by immunoSEQ multiplex PCR; TCRdb keeps only in-frame clonotypes and omits some of them. Of 220,000 or so clones in the sample, 65% to 85% are singletons; the top ten hold roughly 2.4%. The sequencing input was peripheral blood. The receptors come from a woman aged 55-70 years with acute or convalescent COVID-19.

V is TRBV3-1 (or the pseudogene TRBV3-2) and J is TRBJ2-7, with 10 bases identical to TRBD2. Looked up from germline, CDR1 is LGHDT and CDR2 is YNNKEL (reference sequence). This CDR3 spans 16 amino acids. V gave up 1 base and J gave up 0 bases; unmatched junction bases: 3. The CDR3 loop is CASSQGTSGHSYEQYF. CDR3 DNA: TGTGCCAGCAGCCAAGGGACTAGCGGCCACTCCTACGAGCAGTACTTC.

The chain links TRBV11-2 to TRBJ1-1, with 7 bases matching TRBD1. Germline assignment: CDR1 SGHAT and CDR2 FQNNGV. This CDR3 region has 13 residues. V trimming: 5 bases; J trimming: 11 bases; junction bases outside the gene matches: 11. The CDR3 DNA sequence: TGTGCCAGCAGCCCAACAGGGGAAGGAGGTGCTTTCTTT. It yields the protein CASSPTGEGGAFF.

The V call is TRBV5-1, the J call TRBJ1-1; D perhaps matches TRBD1 (6 bases). The CDR3 spans 12 residues. Trimming removed 2 bases from V and 12 bases from J, with 14 bases in between. Looked up from germline, CDR1 is SGHRS and CDR2 is YFSETQ. This chain's CDR3 is CASSFDRQMPFF. The DNA of the CDR3 is TGCGCCAGCAGCTTCGACAGGCAAATGCCTTTCTTT.

The chain uses TRBV7-2 and TRBJ2-2; TRBD1 matches 7 bases. CDR1 and CDR2 from the germline V gene are SGHTA and FQGNSA. V gave up 7 bases and J gave up 2 bases; unmatched junction bases: 7. This CDR3 has 15 residues. Here the CDR3 DNA reads TGTGCCAGCAACGACAGGGCTTTAAACACCGGGGAGCTGTTTTTT. Translating gives CASNDRALNTGELFF.

This clone was detected only a few times. The rearrangement joins TRBV5-4 to TRBJ2-5; 9 nucleotides align to TRBD2. The ends lost 0 bases at V and 5 bases at J; junction bases unmatched: 8. The germline V gene encodes CDR1 SGHNT and CDR2 YYREEE (reference sequence). The CDR3 has 16 amino acids. The CDR3 region is CASSLESGGSWETQYF. Here the CDR3 DNA reads TGTGCCAGCAGCTTGGAAAGCGGGGGGTCCTGGGAGACCCAGTACTTC.

V usage is TRBV7-9 and J usage is TRBJ1-4; D unclear. Trimming stripped 1 base from V and 0 bases from J, with 9 bases between. Germline CDR1 and CDR2: SEHNR and FQNEAQ (reference sequence). There are 16 residues in the CDR3. This CDR3 is CASSLELHPTNEKLFF. CDR3 nucleotide sequence: TGTGCCAGCAGCTTAGAGCTCCACCCAACTAATGAAAAACTGTTTTTT.

The V gene is TRBV19, the J gene TRBJ1-5, with D maybe TRBD1 (5 bases). Trimming removed 3 bases at V and 5 bases at J, with 23 bases between. This CDR3 contains 18 residues. Germline-derived CDR1 and CDR2 are LNHDA and SQIVND (reference sequence). The chain's CDR3 is CASSIPIEAGQYHQPQHF. The CDR3 DNA is TGTGCCAGTAGTATCCCCATTGAGGCAGGGCAATACCATCAGCCCCAGCATTTT.

The chain uses TRBV4-1 and TRBJ1-5, with 7 bases identical to TRBD1. J lost 6 bases, V lost 2 bases, and 10 bases had no gene match. This CDR3 region has 16 residues. CDR1 is MGHRA, CDR2 YSYEKL, per germline. CDR3 sequence: CASSQNRQGGSQPQHF. The CDR3 DNA sequence: TGCGCCAGCAGCCAAAACCGACAGGGCGGGTCTCAGCCCCAGCATTTT.

This chain uses TRBV11-2 with TRBJ2-2; TRBD2 agrees at 7 bases. V dropped 7 bases and J dropped 4; count of bases not matched to a gene: 12. Germline V gene sequence: CDR1 SGHAT, CDR2 FQNNGV. The CDR3 covers 16 residues. The CDR3 protein is CASTSRGRVSTGELFF. DNA of the CDR3: TGTGCCAGCACTTCGCGTGGGAGGGTCTCCACCGGGGAGCTGTTTTTT. The full variable domain, completed using reference TRBV11-2 and TRBJ2-2, is EAGVAQSPRYKIIEKRQSVAFWCNPISGHATLYWYQQILGQGPKLLIQFQNNGVVDDSQLPKDRFSAERLKGVDSTLKIQPAKLEDSAVYLCASTSRGRVSTGELFFGEGSRLTVL.

The chain links TRBV19 to TRBJ1-6; maybe TRBD1 (5 bases). The CDR3 extends over 16 amino acids. Germline loops: CDR1 LNHDA, CDR2 SQIVND (reference sequence). V was pared by 5 bases and J by 6 bases, with 17 bases between. CDR3 sequence: CASSAGTGLPNSPLHF. The DNA of the CDR3 is TGTGCCAGTAGTGCCGGGACTGGACTTCCTAATTCACCCCTCCACTTT.

This clone was found once. The chain couples TRBV27 to TRBJ2-3; 12 positions match TRBD2. The CDR3 consists of 20 residues. V was clipped by 2 bases and J by 1 base; unmatched bases: 13. Germline V CDR1 and CDR2: MNHEY, SMNVEV (reference sequence). CDR3 bases: TGTGCCAGCAGTTTAGTCCCACCTAGCGGGGGGGCCCTGGGCACAGATACGCAGTATTTT. This gives the protein CASSLVPPSGGALGTDTQYF.

The chain employs TRBV7-6 and TRBJ1-1; D is unclear. Deletions cut 5 bases from V and 0 bases from J, with 10 bases between. Germline V gene lookup returns CDR1 SGHVS and CDR2 FNYEAQ. The CDR3 sequence is 14 residues long. For the CDR3, the DNA is TGTGCCAGCAGCGCCCGTTTAGTGAACACTGAAGCTTTCTTT. It yields the protein CASSARLVNTEAFF. The whole variable domain, remainder taken from reference TRBV7-6 and TRBJ1-1, is GAGVSQSPRYKVTKRGQDVALRCDPISGHVSLYWYRQALGQGPEFLTYFNYEAQQDKSGLPNDRFSAERPEGSISTLTIQRTEQRDSAMYRCASSARLVNTEAFFGQGTRLTVV.

The J gene is TRBJ2-3, the V gene TRBV28; 8 nucleotides match TRBD1. From germline, CDR1 is MDHEN and CDR2 SYDVKM. This CDR3 is built from 17 residues. After removal of 6 bases from V and 3 bases from J, the junction contained 14 bases not matched to a gene. The CDR3 region is CASSHITGGLRTDTQYF. CDR3 DNA sequence: TGTGCCAGCAGCCACATCACAGGGGGATTACGGACAGATACGCAGTATTTT.

The chain uses TRBV4-3 and TRBJ1-2; the D gene is possibly TRBD1 (5 bases). The CDR3 totals 15 residues. Trimming stripped 1 base from V and 7 bases from J, with 16 bases between. CDR1 and CDR2 (germline): LGHNA, YSLEER. The CDR3 DNA reads as TGCGCCAGCAGCCAAGCTATGTCGGGGGATTTTGGCTACACCTTC. Its translation is CASSQAMSGDFGYTF.

The chain couples TRBV4-2 to TRBJ1-1; the D gene is possibly TRBD1 (6 bases). This CDR3 spans 13 amino acids. From germline, CDR1 is LGHNA and CDR2 YNFKEQ. CDR3 bases: TGTGCAAGTAGGACAGCAATGAACACTGAAGCTTTCTTT. It yields the protein CASRTAMNTEAFF.

The gene calls are TRBV5-1 and TRBJ1-1; D is undetermined. The V gene lost 1 base and the J gene lost 2 bases, with 9 bases spanning the gap. The CDR3 has 14 residues. Germline loops: CDR1 SGHRS, CDR2 YFSETQ. DNA for the CDR3: TGCGCCAGCAGCTTGCAACAGCTTAACACTGAAGCTTTCTTT. This encodes CASSLQQLNTEAFF.

This chain joins TRBV7-2 and TRBJ2-1; D is perhaps TRBD2 (7 bases). V was cut by 5 bases and J by 1 base, with 12 bases left in between. Germline values: CDR1 SGHTA, CDR2 FQGNSA. CDR3 length equals 15 residues. The CDR3 sequence: CASSAGAASYNEQFF. The CDR3 DNA sequence: TGTGCCAGCAGCGCGGGGGCCGCATCCTACAATGAGCAGTTCTTC.

V usage is TRBV7-2 and J usage is TRBJ2-7; no clear D gene. The CDR3 spans 13 residues. V was pared by 0 bases and J by 6 bases, with 9 bases between. Germline V gives CDR1 SGHTA, CDR2 FQGNSA. CDR3 sequence (DNA): TGTGCCAGCAGCTTAGCGAACAGTCCCGAGCAGTACTTC. The encoded protein is CASSLANSPEQYF.

The chain is built from TRBV30 and TRBJ1-5; 8 nucleotides line up with TRBD1. The CDR3 totals 15 residues. The J segment lost 0 bases and the V segment lost 0 bases, leaving 1 base of the junction unmatched. Germline values: CDR1 GTSNPN, CDR2 SVGIG (reference sequence). CDR3 bases: TGTGCCTGGAGTGTGGGACAGGCTAGCAATCAGCCCCAGCATTTT. This codes for CAWSVGQASNQPQHF.

The chain carries TRBV28 and TRBJ1-5; maybe TRBD1 (5 bases). The germline V and J ends were trimmed by 3 bases and 4 bases, with 10 bases remaining between them. Germline loops: CDR1 MDHEN, CDR2 SYDVKM. The CDR3 has 14 amino acids. In DNA form, the CDR3 reads TGTGCCAGCAGTTTGGGGGGAAGGAATCAGCCCCAGCATTTT. Translated, it gives CASSLGGRNQPQHF.

This chain links TRBV7-2 with TRBJ1-2, with 8 bases that match TRBD1. The CDR3 totals 12 residues. The germline gives CDR1 SGHTA, CDR2 FQGNSA. With 7 bases clipped from V and 8 bases from J, the junction kept 6 bases outside the gene matches. This CDR3 reads CASNPTGVGYTF. CDR3 DNA sequence: TGTGCCAGCAACCCGACAGGGGTCGGCTACACCTTC.

V is TRBV7-2 and J is TRBJ2-7; perhaps TRBD1 as D (6 bases). The CDR3 has 15 amino acids. V was clipped by 1 base and J by 1 base, with 11 bases between them. The germline V gene has CDR1 SGHTA and CDR2 FQGNSA. The DNA for the CDR3 is TGTGCCAGCAGCTTAGGGGGGACACGTTCCTACGAGCAGTACTTC. Amino acids: CASSLGGTRSYEQYF.

The chain links TRBV30 to TRBJ1-1, with 7 bases matching TRBD1. The germline CDR1 and CDR2 sequences are GTSNPN and SVGIG (reference sequence). Trimming at V came to 2 bases and at J to 4 bases, leaving 4 bases not matched to a gene. The CDR3 runs to 13 residues. In DNA, the CDR3 is TGTGCCTGGAGTACACAGGGGACCACTGAAGCTTTCTTT. This codes for CAWSTQGTTEAFF.

This chain links TRBV5-1 with TRBJ2-7, with 7 bases identical to TRBD1. V lost 0 bases, J lost 1 base, and 1 base stayed unmatched. From germline, CDR1 is SGHRS and CDR2 YFSETQ. CDR3 size: 14 residues. The CDR3 loop reads CASSLETGSYEQYF. The CDR3 nucleotides are TGCGCCAGCAGCTTGGAGACAGGGTCCTACGAGCAGTACTTC.

This clone was observed a few times. This chain uses TRBV30 with TRBJ1-6, with 11 bases identical to TRBD1. Germline V lookup: CDR1 GTSNPN, CDR2 SVGIG (reference sequence). V shed 1 base, J shed 8 bases, and the junction held 4 bases outside the gene matches. The CDR3 is 15 residues long. The CDR3 loop reads CAWSDGTGGYSPLHF. CDR3 DNA: TGTGCCTGGAGTGACGGGACAGGGGGTTATTCACCCCTCCACTTT.

The genes are TRBV5-5 and TRBJ2-5, with D hard to call. In germline, CDR1 is SGHKS, CDR2 YYEKEE (reference sequence). This CDR3 comprises 12 residues. V was shortened by 4 bases and J by 4 bases, with 8 bases between the two germline ends. The CDR3 sequence: CASSRRRETQYF. The CDR3 bases are TGTGCCAGCAGCCGGCGGCGAGAGACCCAGTACTTC.

V is TRBV10-3 and J is TRBJ1-1; TRBD1 matches 8 bases. This CDR3 contains 13 residues. J lost 1 base, V lost 10 bases, and 5 bases had no gene match. In germline, CDR1 is ENHRY, CDR2 SYGVKD. The CDR3, as DNA: TGTGCCACCCGGACAGGGACGAACACTGAAGCTTTCTTT. Its translation: CATRTGTNTEAFF.

This chain uses TRBV30 with TRBJ1-4, with a possible D match to TRBD1 (5 bases). The CDR3 runs to 14 residues. CDR1 and CDR2 from the germline V gene are GTSNPN and SVGIG (reference sequence). V was trimmed by 3 bases and J by 4 bases, leaving 12 bases between them. CDR3 residues: CAWSRPGLNEKLFF. For the CDR3, the DNA is TGTGCCTGGAGCCGACCGGGACTTAATGAAAAACTGTTTTTT.

The J gene is TRBJ2-7, the V gene TRBV6-5, with 9 nucleotides matching TRBD1. The CDR3 is 14 residues long. Trimming removed 5 bases from V and 1 base from J; junction bases left unmatched: 3. Germline V CDR1 and CDR2: MNHEY, SVGAGI. Written as DNA, the CDR3 is TGTGCCAGCAGTAAACAGGGGGCGTCCTACGAGCAGTACTTC. This codes for CASSKQGASYEQYF.

The table lists this clone with a few counts. Other nucleotide sequences in the sample specify the same CDR3. V usage is TRBV7-2 and J usage is TRBJ1-3, with unresolved D. V was clipped by 4 bases and J by 0 bases, with 4 bases between them. This CDR3 has 13 amino acids. Germline CDR1 reads SGHTA; CDR2 reads FQGNSA. CDR3 sequence: CASSSSSGNTIYF. The CDR3 region has the DNA TGTGCCAGCAGCTCCAGCTCTGGAAACACCATATATTTT.